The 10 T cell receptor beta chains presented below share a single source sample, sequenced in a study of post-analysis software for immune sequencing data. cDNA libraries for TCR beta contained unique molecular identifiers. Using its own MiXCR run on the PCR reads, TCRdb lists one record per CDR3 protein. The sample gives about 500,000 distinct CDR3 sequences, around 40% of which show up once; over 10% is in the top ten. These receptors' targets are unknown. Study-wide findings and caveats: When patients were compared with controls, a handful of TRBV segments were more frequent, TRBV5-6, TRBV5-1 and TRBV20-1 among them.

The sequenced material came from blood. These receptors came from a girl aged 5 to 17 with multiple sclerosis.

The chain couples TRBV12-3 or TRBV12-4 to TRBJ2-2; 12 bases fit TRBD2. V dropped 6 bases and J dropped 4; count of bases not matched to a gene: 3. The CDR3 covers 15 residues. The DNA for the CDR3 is TGTGCCAGCAGCCTGACTAGCGGGAGCACCGGGGAGCTGTTTTTT. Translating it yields CASSLTSGSTGELFF.

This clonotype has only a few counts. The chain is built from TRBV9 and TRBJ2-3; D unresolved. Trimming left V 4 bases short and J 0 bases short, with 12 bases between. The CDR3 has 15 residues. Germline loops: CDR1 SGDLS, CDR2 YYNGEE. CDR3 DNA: TGTGCCAGCAGCAACGCGACGTATAGCACAGATACGCAGTATTTT. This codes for CASSNATYSTDTQYF.

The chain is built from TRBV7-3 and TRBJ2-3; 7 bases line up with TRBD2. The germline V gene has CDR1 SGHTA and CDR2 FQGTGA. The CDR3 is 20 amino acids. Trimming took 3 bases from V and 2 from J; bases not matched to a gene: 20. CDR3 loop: CASSFHHVGGPLAVTDTQYF. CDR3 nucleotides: TGTGCCAGCAGCTTCCACCACGTGGGAGGGCCTCTGGCCGTCACAGATACGCAGTATTTT.

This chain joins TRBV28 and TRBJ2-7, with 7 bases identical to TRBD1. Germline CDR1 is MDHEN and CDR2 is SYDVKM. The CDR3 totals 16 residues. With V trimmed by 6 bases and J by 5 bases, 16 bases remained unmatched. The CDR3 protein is CASRPRAQGLWNEQYF. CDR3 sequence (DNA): TGTGCCAGCAGACCACGAGCACAGGGGCTTTGGAACGAGCAGTACTTC.

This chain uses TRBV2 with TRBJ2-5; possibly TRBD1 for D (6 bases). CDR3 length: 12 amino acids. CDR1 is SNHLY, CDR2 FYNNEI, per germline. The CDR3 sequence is CADRTAQETQYF. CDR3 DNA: TGTGCTGATCGGACAGCCCAAGAGACCCAGTACTTC.

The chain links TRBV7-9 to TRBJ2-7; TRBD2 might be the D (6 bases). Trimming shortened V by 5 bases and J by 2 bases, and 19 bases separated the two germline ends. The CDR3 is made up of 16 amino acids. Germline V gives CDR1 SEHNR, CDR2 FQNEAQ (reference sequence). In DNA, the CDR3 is TGTGCCAGCAGCCCAAGGGGCCGGGACTGGCCCTACGAGCAGTACTTC. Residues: CASSPRGRDWPYEQYF. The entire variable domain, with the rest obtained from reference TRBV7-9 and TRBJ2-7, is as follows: DTGVSQNPRHKITKRGQNVTFRCDPISEHNRLYWYRQTLGQGPEFLTYFQNEAQLEKSRLLSDRFSAERPKGSFSTLEIQRTEQGDSAMYLCASSPRGRDWPYEQYFGPGTRLTVT.

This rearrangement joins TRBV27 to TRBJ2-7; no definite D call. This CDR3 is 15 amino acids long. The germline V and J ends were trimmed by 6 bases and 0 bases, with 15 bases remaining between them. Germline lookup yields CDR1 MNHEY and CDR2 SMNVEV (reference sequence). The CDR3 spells CASSLGAFGSYEQYF. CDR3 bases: TGTGCCAGCAGCCTAGGTGCCTTCGGCTCCTACGAGCAGTACTTC.

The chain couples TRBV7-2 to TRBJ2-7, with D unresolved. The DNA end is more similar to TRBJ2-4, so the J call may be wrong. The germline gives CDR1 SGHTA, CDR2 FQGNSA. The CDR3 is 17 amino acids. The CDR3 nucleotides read TGTGCCAGCAGCTTAGCCCCCGGCAGCCAAGCCAAAAACATTCAGTACTTC. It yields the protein CASSLAPGSQAKNIQYF.

Written as DNA, the CDR3 is TGTGCCAGCAGCATCCGGGACCCCCCTCCGTTCTTC. It yields the protein CASSIRDPPPFF. V is TRBV11-2 and J is TRBJ2-1; D tentatively fits TRBD1 or TRBD2 (5 bases each). The length of the CDR3 is 12 residues. V lost 5 bases to trimming and J lost 15 bases, with 17 bases between them. Germline CDR1 and CDR2: SGHAT and FQNNGV. Complete variable domain (other parts from reference TRBV11-2 and TRBJ2-1): EAGVAQSPRYKIIEKRQSVAFWCNPISGHATLYWYQQILGQGPKLLIQFQNNGVVDDSQLPKDRFSAERLKGVDSTLKIQPAKLEDSAVYLCASSIRDPPPFFGPGTRLTVL.

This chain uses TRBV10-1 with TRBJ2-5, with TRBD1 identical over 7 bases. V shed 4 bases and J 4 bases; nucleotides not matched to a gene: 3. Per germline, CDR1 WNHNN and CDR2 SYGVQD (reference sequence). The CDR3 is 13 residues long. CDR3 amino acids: CASSVDRAETQYF. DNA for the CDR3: TGCGCCAGCAGTGTCGACAGGGCAGAGACCCAGTACTTC.